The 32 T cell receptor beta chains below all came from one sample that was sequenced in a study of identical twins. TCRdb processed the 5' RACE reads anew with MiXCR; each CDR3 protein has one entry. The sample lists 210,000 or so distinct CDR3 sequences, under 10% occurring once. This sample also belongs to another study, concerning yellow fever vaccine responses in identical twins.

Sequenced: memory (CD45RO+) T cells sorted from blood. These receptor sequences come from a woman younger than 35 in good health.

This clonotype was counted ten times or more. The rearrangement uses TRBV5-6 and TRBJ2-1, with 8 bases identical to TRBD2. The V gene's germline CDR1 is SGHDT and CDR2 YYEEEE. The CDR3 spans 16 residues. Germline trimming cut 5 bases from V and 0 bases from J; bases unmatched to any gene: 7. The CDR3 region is CASSHLSGSSYNEQFF. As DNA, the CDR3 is TGTGCCAGCAGTCACCTCAGCGGGAGCTCCTACAATGAGCAGTTCTTC. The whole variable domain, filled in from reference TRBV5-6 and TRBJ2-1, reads DAGVTQSPTHLIKTRGQQVTLRCSPKSGHDTVSWYQQALGQGPQFIFQYYEEEERQRGNFPDRFSGHQFPNYSSELNVNALLLGDSALYLCASSHLSGSSYNEQFFGPGTRLTVL.

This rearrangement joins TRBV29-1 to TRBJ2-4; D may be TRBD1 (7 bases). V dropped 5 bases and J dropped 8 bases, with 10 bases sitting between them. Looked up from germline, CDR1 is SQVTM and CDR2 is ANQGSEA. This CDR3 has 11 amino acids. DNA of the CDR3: TGCAGCGTTCAGGGGGGAGACATTCAGTACTTC. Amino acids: CSVQGGDIQYF. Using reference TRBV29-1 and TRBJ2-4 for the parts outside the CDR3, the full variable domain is SAVISQKPSRDICQRGTSLTIQCQVDSQVTMMFWYRQQPGQSLTLIATANQGSEATYESGFVIDKFPISRPNLTFSTLTVSNMSPEDSSIYLCSVQGGDIQYFGAGTRLSVL.

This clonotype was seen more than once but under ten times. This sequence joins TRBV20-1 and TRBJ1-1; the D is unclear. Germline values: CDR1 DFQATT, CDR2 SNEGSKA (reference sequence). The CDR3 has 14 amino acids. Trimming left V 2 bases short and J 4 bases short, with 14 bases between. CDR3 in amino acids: CSARRGSGSTEAFF. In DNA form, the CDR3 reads TGCAGTGCTAGACGAGGCAGCGGGAGCACTGAAGCTTTCTTT.

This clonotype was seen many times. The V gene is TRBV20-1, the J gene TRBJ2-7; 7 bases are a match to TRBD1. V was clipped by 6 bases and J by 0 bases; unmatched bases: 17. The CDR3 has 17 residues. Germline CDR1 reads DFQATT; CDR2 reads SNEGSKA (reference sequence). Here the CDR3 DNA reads TGCAGTGCAGCTCCGGGACAGAGAAGACTAAGCTCCTACGAGCAGTACTTC. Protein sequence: CSAAPGQRRLSSYEQYF.

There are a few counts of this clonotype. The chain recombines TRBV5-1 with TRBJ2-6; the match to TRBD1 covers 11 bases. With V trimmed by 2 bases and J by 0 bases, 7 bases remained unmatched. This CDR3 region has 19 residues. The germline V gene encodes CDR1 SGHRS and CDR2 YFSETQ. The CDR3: CASSFQPGQGGSGANVLTF. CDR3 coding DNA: TGCGCCAGCAGCTTTCAGCCGGGACAGGGGGGCTCTGGGGCCAACGTCCTGACTTTC.

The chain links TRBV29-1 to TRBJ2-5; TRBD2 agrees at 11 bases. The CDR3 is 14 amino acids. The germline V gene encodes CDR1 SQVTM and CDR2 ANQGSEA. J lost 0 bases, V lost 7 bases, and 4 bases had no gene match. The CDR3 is CSAPLAGDQETQYF. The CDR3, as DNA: TGCAGCGCCCCACTAGCGGGGGACCAAGAGACCCAGTACTTC.

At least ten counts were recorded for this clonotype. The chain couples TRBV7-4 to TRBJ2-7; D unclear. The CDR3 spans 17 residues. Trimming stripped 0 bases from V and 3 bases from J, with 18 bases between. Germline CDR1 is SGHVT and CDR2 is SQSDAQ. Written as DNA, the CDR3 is TGTGCCAGCAGCTTAGCAGGTGTGGGGTCTATCGTCTACGAGCAGTACTTC. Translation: CASSLAGVGSIVYEQYF.

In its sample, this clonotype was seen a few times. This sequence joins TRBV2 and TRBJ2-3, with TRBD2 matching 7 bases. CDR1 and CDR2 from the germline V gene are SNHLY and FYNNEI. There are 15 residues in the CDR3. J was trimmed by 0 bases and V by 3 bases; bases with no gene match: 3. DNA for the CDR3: TGTGCCAGCAGTGATCCCGGGAGGAGCACAGATACGCAGTATTTT. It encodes CASSDPGRSTDTQYF. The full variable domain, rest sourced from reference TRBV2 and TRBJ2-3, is EPEVTQTPSHQVTQMGQEVILRCVPISNHLYFYWYRQILGQKVEFLVSFYNNEISEKSEIFDDQFSVERPDGSNFTLKIRSTKLEDSAMYFCASSDPGRSTDTQYFGPGTRLTVL.

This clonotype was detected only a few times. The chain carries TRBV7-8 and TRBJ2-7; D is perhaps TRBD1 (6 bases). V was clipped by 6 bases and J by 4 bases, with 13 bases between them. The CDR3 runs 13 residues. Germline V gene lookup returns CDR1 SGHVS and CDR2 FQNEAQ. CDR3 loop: CASSQLQGYEQYF. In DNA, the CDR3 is TGTGCCAGCAGTCAGCTACAGGGTTACGAGCAGTACTTC.

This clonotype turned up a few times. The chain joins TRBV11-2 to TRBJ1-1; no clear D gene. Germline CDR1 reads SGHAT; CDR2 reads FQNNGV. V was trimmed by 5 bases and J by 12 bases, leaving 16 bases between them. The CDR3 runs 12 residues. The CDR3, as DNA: TGTGCCAGCAGCCGCATTTCAGTTTGGCCTTTCTTT. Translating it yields CASSRISVWPFF. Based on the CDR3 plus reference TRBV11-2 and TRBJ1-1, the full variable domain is EAGVAQSPRYKIIEKRQSVAFWCNPISGHATLYWYQQILGQGPKLLIQFQNNGVVDDSQLPKDRFSAERLKGVDSTLKIQPAKLEDSAVYLCASSRISVWPFFGQGTRLTVV.

The CDR3 sequence: CASTPRQGADTQYF. The CDR3 DNA reads as TGTGCCAGCACGCCCCGACAGGGAGCAGATACGCAGTATTTT. This chain connects TRBV18 to TRBJ2-3, with 7 nucleotides matching TRBD1. V was pared by 8 bases and J by 4 bases, with 9 bases of the junction left unmatched. This CDR3 region has 14 residues. CDR1 and CDR2 from the germline V gene are KGHSH and LQKENI.

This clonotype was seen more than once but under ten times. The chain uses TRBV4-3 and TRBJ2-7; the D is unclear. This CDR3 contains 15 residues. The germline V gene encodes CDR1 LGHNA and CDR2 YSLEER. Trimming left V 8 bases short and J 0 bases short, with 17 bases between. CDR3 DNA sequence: TGCGCCAGCCAAACACGTCTAGGAGACTCCTACGAGCAGTACTTC. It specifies CASQTRLGDSYEQYF.

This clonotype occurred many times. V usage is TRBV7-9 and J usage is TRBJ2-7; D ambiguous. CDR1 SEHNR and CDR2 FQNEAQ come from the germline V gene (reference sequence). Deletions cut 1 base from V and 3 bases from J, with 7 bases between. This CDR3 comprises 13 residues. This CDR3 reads CASSLEQLYEQYF. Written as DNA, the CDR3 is TGTGCCAGCAGCTTAGAACAGCTCTACGAGCAGTACTTC. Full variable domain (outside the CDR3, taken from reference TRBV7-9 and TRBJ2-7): DTGVSQNPRHKITKRGQNVTFRCDPISEHNRLYWYRQTLGQGPEFLTYFQNEAQLEKSRLLSDRFSAERPKGSFSTLEIQRTEQGDSAMYLCASSLEQLYEQYFGPGTRLTVT.

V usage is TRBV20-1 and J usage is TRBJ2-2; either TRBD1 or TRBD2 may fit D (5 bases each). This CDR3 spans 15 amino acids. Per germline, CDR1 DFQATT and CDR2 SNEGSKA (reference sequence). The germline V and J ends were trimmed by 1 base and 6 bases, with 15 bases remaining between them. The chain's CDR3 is CSARAGDHRAGELFF. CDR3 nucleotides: TGCAGTGCTAGAGCTGGGGACCACCGGGCCGGGGAGCTGTTTTTT.

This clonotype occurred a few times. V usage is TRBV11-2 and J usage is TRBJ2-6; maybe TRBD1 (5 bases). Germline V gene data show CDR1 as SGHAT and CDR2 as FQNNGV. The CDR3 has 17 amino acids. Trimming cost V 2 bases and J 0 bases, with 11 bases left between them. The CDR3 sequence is CASSLTATASGANVLTF. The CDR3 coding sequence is TGTGCCAGCAGCTTAACAGCGACAGCCTCTGGGGCCAACGTCCTGACTTTC.

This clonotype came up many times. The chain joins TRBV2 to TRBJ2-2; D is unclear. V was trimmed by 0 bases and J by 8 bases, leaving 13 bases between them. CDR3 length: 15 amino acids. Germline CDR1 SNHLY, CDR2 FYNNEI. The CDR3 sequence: CASSEAPPSRGELFF. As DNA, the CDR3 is TGTGCCAGCAGTGAAGCCCCACCATCCCGGGGGGAGCTGTTTTTT.

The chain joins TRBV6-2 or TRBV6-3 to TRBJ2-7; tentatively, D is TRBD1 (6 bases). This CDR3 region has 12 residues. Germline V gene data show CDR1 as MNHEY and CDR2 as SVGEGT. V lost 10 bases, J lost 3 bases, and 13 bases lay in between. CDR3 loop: CATTIGGYEQYF. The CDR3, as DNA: TGTGCCACCACGATAGGGGGCTACGAGCAGTACTTC.

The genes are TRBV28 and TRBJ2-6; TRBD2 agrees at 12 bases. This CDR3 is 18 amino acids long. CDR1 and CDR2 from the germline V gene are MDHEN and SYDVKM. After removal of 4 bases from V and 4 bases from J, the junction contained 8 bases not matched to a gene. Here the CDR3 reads CASSSTSGRPNGANVLTF. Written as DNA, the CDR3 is TGTGCCAGCAGTTCGACTAGCGGGAGACCGAACGGGGCCAACGTCCTGACTTTC.

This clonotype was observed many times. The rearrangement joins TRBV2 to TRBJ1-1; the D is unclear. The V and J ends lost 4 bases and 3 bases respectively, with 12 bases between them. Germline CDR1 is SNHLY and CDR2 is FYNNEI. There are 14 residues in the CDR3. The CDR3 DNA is TGTGCCAGCAGTGCTCCAGTCCCGGACACTGAAGCTTTCTTT. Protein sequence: CASSAPVPDTEAFF.

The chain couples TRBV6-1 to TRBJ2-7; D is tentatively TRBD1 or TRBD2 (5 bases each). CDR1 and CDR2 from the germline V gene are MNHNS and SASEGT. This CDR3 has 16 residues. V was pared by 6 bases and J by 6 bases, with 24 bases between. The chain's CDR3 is CASRQLSTGASREQYF. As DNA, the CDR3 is TGTGCCAGCAGGCAACTTTCCACCGGGGCCTCGCGCGAGCAGTACTTC.

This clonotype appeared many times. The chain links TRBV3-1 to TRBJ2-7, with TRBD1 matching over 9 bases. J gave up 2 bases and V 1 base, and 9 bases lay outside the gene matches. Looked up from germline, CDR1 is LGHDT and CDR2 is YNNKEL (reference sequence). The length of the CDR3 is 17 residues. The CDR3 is CASSQGDRVPYTYEQYF. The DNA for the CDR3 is TGTGCCAGCAGCCAAGGGGACAGGGTACCTTACACCTACGAGCAGTACTTC.

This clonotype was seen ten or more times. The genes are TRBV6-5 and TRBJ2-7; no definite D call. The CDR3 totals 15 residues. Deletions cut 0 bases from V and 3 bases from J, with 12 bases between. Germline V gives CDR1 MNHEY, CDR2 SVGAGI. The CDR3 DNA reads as TGTGCCAGCAGTTACTCTTCCCCGAGGTTCTACGAGCAGTACTTC. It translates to CASSYSSPRFYEQYF.

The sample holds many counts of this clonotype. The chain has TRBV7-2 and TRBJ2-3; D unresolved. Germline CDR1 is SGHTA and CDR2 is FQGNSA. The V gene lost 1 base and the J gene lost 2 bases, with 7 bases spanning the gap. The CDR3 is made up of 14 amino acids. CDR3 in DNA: TGTGCCAGCAGCTTAGGCAAGTCCACAGATACGCAGTATTTT. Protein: CASSLGKSTDTQYF.

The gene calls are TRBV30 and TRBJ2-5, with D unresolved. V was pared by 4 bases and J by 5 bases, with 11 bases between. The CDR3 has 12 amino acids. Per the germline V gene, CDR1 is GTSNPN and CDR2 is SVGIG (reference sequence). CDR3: CAWTPAGETQYF. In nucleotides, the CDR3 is TGTGCCTGGACGCCGGCTGGGGAGACCCAGTACTTC. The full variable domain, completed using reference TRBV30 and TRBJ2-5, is SQTIHQWPATLVQPVGSPLSLECTVEGTSNPNLYWYRQAAGRGLQLLFYSVGIGQISSEVPQNLSASRPQDRQFILSSKKLLLSDSGFYLCAWTPAGETQYFGPGTRLLVL.

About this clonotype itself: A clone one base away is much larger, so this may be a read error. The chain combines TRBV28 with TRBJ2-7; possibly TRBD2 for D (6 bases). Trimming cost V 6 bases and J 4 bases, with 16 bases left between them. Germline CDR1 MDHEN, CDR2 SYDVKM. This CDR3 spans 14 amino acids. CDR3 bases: TGTGCCAGCAGATCCGGGGGAATTTGGTACGAGCAGTACTTC. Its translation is CASRSGGIWYEQYF.

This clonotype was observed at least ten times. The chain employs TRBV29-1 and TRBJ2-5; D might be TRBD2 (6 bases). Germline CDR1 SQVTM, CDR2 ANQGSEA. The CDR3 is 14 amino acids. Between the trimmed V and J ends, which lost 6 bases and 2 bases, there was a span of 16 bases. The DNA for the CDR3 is TGCAGCGTGTTTAGGGACTTCATTCAAGAGACCCAGTACTTC. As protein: CSVFRDFIQETQYF. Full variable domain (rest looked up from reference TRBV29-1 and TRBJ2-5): SAVISQKPSRDICQRGTSLTIQCQVDSQVTMMFWYRQQPGQSLTLIATANQGSEATYESGFVIDKFPISRPNLTFSTLTVSNMSPEDSSIYLCSVFRDFIQETQYFGPGTRLLVL.

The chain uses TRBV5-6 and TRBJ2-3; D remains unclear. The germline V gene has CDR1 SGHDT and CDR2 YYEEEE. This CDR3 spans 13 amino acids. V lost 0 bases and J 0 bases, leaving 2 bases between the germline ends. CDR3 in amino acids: CASSLESTDTQYF. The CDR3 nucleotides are TGTGCCAGCAGCTTGGAGAGCACAGATACGCAGTATTTT.

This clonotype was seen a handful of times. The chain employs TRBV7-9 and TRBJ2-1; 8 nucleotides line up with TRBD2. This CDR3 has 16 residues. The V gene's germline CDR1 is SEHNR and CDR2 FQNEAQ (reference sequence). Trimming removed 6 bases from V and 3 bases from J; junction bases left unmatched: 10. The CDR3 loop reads CASRERAGDLYNEQFF. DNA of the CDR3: TGTGCCAGCAGGGAGAGAGCGGGAGACCTCTACAATGAGCAGTTCTTC.

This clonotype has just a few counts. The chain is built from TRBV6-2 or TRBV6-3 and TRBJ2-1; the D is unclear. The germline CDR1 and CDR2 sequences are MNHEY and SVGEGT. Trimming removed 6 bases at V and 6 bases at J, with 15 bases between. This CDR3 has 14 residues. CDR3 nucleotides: TGTGCCAGCAGATGGGTCAGGACCCTCAATGAGCAGTTCTTC. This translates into CASRWVRTLNEQFF.

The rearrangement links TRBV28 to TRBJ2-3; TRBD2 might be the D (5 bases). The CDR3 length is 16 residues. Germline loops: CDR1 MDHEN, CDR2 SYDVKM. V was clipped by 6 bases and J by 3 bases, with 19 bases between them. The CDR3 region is CASSSPGSSRTDTQYF. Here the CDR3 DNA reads TGTGCCAGCAGCTCACCGGGGTCCAGTCGGACAGATACGCAGTATTTT.

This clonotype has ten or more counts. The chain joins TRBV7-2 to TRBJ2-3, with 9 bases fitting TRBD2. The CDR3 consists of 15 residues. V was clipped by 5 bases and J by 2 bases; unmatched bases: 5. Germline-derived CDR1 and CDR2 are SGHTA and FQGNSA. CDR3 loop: CASSAGGKFTDTQYF. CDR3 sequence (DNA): TGTGCCAGCAGCGCGGGGGGGAAGTTCACAGATACGCAGTATTTT. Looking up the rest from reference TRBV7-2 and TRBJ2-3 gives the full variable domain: GAGVSQSPSNKVTEKGKDVELRCDPISGHTALYWYRQSLGQGLEFLIYFQGNSAPDKSGLPSDRFSAERTGGSVSTLTIQRTQQEDSAVYLCASSAGGKFTDTQYFGPGTRLTVL.

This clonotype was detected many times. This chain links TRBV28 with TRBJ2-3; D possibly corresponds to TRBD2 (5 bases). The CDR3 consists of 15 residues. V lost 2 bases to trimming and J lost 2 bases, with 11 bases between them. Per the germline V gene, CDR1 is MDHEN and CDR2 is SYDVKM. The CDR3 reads CASSLVSATTDTQYF. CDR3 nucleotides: TGTGCCAGCAGTTTAGTTAGCGCCACCACAGATACGCAGTATTTT.